What follows describes a single TCR beta chain. Hyperthyroidism in the patients, aged 18 to 65, was newly diagnosed and under 2 months in duration. The sample originates from a study of T cells in Graves' hyperthyroidism and ophthalmopathy. In the study overall: Peripheral blood collection took place at initial diagnosis, before any treatment.

The TCR beta CDR3 regions underwent amplification using RNA transcripts as the source. When the TCR CDR3 underwent first-round RT-PCR, the HTBI primer set was used. MiXCR, run by TCRdb on the multiplex PCR reads, gives a single entry per CDR3 protein. The sample lists roughly 580,000 distinct CDR3 sequences, around 13% occurring once. CDR1 is MNHNS, CDR2 SASEGT, per germline. With 6 bases clipped from V and 6 bases from J, the junction kept 10 bases outside the gene matches. The CDR3 has 14 amino acids. The sequenced material came from blood. This clonotype originated in a woman in her thirties with Graves' hyperthyroidism that later progressed to Graves' ophthalmopathy. The chain combines TRBV6-1 with TRBJ2-5; 7 nucleotides match TRBD2. The CDR3 spells CASSPGTIRQTQYF. The CDR3 DNA sequence: TGTGCCAGCAGCCCCGGGACTATTCGACAGACCCAGTACTTC.